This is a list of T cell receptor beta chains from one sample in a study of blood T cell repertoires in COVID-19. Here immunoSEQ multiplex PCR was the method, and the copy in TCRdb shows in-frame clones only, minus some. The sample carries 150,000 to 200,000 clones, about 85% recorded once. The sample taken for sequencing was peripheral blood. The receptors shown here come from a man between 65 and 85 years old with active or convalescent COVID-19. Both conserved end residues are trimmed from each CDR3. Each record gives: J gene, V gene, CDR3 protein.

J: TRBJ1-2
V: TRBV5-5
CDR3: ASSPDSGYGYT

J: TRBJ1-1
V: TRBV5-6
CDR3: ASSPDRGVWDTEAF

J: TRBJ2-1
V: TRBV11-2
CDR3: ASSLTSREQF

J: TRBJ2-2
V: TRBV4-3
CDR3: ASSQGASSPGELF

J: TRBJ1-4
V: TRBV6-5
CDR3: ASSSGQGWEKLF

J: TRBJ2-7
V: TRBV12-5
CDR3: ASGGQGNYRHYEQY

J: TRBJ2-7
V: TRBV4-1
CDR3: ASSQDMTSGSYEQY

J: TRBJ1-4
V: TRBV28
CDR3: ASSATTHFGPREKLF

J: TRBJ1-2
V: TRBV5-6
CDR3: ASSLPGGYGYT

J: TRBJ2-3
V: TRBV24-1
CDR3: ATSDPGITDTQY

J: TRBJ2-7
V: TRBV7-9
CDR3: ASSFGRDRTYEQY

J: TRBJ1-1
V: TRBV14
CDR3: ASSPRTGGTEAF

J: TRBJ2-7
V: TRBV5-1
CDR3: ASSPKGASYEQY

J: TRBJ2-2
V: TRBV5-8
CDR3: ASSLPGLLTGELF

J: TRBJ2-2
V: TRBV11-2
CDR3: ASSAIKNTGELF

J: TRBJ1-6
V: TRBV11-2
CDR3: ASSGSSYNSPLH

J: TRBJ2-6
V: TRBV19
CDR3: ASSIPQNSGANVLT

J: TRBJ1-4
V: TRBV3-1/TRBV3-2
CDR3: ASSQEAWTGREKLF

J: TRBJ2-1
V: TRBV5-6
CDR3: ASSSPVRGNEQF

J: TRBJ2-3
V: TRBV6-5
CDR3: ASSSPGDTQY

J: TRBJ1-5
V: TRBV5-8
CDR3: ASSTGMQPQH

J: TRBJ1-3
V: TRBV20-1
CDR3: SAPSGNTIY

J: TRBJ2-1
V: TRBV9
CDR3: ASSPRTSFSYNEQF

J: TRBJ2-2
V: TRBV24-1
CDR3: ATSDPQRHGTGELF

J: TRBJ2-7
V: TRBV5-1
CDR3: ASSHSGTGGSLRGNEQY

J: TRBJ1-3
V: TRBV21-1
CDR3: ASSSAGGNIRAGNTIY

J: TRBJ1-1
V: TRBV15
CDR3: ATSHFGGRTEAF

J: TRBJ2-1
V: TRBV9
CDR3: ASSPGSYNEQF

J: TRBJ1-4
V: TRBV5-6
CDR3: ASSLDSGVREKLF

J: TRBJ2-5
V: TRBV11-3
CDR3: ASSLGAGVGETQY

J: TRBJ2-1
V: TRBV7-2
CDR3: ASSEREGQGHEQF

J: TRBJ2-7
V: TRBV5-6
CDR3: ASSFRRDRGSGEQY

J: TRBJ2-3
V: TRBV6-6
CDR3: ASTSGLAGADTQY

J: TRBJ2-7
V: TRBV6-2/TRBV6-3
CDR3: ASSTGAGGPYEQY

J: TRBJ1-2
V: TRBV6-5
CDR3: ASSYSGQATFYGYT

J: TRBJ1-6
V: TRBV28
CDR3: ASSPPGGNSPLH

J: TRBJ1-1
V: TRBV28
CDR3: ASNLSRALVGEAF

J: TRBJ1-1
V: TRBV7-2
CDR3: ASSLLGVMNTEAF

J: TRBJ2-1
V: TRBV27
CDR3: ASRLGLAANEQF

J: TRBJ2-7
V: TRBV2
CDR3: ASKRQGDEQY

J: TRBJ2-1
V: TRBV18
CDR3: ASSPVTGGYNEQF

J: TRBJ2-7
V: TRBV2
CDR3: ASSIGQGPYEQY

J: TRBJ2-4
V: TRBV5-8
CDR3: ASSSRDRGPGNIQY

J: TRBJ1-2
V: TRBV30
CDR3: AWSVGQGASYGYT

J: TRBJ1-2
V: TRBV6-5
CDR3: ASSSDRAYGYT

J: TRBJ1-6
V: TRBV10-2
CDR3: ASKAGTVNSPLH

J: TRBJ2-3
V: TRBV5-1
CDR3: ASSLSGGKISTDTQY

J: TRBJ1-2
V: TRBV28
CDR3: ASSLLYQQGSYGYT

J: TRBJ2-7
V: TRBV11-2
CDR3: ASNRAGTYEQY

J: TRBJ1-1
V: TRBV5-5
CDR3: ASSPIPRANTEAF

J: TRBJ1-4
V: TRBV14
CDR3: ASSQLSEKLF

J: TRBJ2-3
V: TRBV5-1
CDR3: ASSRGLETDTQY

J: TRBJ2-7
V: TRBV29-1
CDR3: SVEIGGAGEQY

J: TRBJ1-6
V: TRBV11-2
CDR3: ASSQTVSGSPLH

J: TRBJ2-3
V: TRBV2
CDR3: ASSDRLGLAGVPEGADTQY

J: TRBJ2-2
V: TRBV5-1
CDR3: ASSVGLALANTGELF

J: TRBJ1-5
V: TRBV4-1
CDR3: ASSQYRDSNQPQH

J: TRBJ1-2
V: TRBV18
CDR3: ASSPPSIQDRIGYT

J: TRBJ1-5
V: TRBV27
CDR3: ASSQTGDSNQPQH